This T cell receptor (beta chain) comes out of a study of control samples from healthy donors and cancer patients. Using immunoSEQ multiplex PCR, the repertoire was profiled, and TCRdb retains in-frame clones only, with some absent. The sample lists 75,000 to 95,000 clones; approximately 88% were seen once. Input material: PBMCs. This sequence was found in a man in his 70s with lung cancer.

The CDR3 coding sequence is TGTGCCAGCAGGGGACTAGCGGGGGGGCGTACCGGGGAGCTGTTTTTT. This encodes CASRGLAGGRTGELFF. This rearrangement joins TRBV2 to TRBJ2-2; 16 bases are shared with TRBD2. This CDR3 is built from 16 residues. Trimming at V came to 6 bases and at J to 5 bases, leaving 3 bases not matched to a gene. Germline V gene lookup returns CDR1 SNHLY and CDR2 FYNNEI.